Listed below are T cell receptor beta chains from one sample, sequenced in a study of cytomegalovirus exposure and HLA in healthy donors. Sequencing used immunoSEQ multiplex PCR; TCRdb keeps in-frame clones, though not all of them. The table shows roughly 250,000 clones, with around 85% occurring only once. Material for sequencing was PBMCs. The receptors were gathered from a woman aged 25 to 45 in good health and CMV-seropositive. Both conserved end residues are part of each CDR3. The D gene is left open where the match is weak. Clone size is shown for a subset of rows, as once, few, many or a class of expanded clone.

J,size,length,D,V,DNA,CDR3
TRBJ1-5,NA,14,NA,TRBV7-9,TGTGCCAGCAGCTTATCGGGGGGCAATCAGCCCCAGCATTTT,CASSLSGGNQPQHF
TRBJ2-3,NA,16,TRBD2,TRBV5-1,TGCGCCAGCAGCCCCGGGACTAGCGGGAGTTCAGATACGCAGTATTTT,CASSPGTSGSSDTQYF
TRBJ1-2,NA,13,NA,TRBV30,TGTGCCTCGGCCGCGGAACTAAACTATGGCTACACCTTC,CASAAELNYGYTF
TRBJ2-2,NA,16,TRBD2,TRBV19,TGTGCCAGTAGTATCGGACTAGCGGGAGGGTCCGGGGAGCTGTTTTTT,CASSIGLAGGSGELFF
TRBJ2-7,NA,14,NA,TRBV7-8,TGTGCCAGCAGCTTATGGGTCTCCCAGGGCGAGCAGTACTTC,CASSLWVSQGEQYF
TRBJ2-5,once,14,TRBD2,TRBV11-3,TGTGCCAGCAGCTCCGGACTAGCGAAAGAGACCCAGTACTTC,CASSSGLAKETQYF
TRBJ2-3,once,13,NA,TRBV29-1,TGCAGCGTTGATCCAGGGGCGAGGGATACGCAGTATTTT,CSVDPGARDTQYF
TRBJ1-1,NA,15,NA,TRBV5-4,TGTGCCAGCAGCTTTAACCTACAGGGTGGCACTGAAGCTTTCTTT,CASSFNLQGGTEAFF
TRBJ2-1,NA,13,NA,TRBV11-2,TGTGCCAGCAGCCTCCTTCCGGACAATGAGCAGTTCTTC,CASSLLPDNEQFF
TRBJ2-2,NA,18,NA,TRBV18,TGTGCCAGCTCACCACAAAAATTCAGGTACGCGAACACCGGGGAGCTGTTTTTT,CASSPQKFRYANTGELFF
TRBJ2-3,NA,16,TRBD2,TRBV4-1,TGCGCCAGCAGCGAATCGGGACTAGGAAAGGCAGATACGCAGTATTTT,CASSESGLGKADTQYF
TRBJ2-7,NA,14,NA,TRBV7-6,TGTGCCAGCAGCGGGAGACAGGCCAGCTACGAGCAGTACTTC,CASSGRQASYEQYF
TRBJ2-1,NA,13,NA,TRBV10-2,TGCGCCAGCACGGGTAGCTCCTACAATGAGCAGTTCTTC,CASTGSSYNEQFF
TRBJ2-3,NA,14,NA,TRBV5-1,TGCGCCAGCGGCGGGGCCTATGAAACAGATACGCAGTATTTT,CASGGAYETDTQYF
TRBJ2-1,NA,15,TRBD2,TRBV5-1,TGCGCCAGCAGAAGCAGCGGGAGGGACTACAATGAGCAGTTCTTC,CASRSSGRDYNEQFF
TRBJ2-2,once,16,TRBD2,TRBV7-8,TGTGCCAGCAGCTTATGGGCGGGAGGGGGCACCGGGGAGCTGTTTTTT,CASSLWAGGGTGELFF
TRBJ2-3,NA,13,NA,TRBV4-1,TGCGCCAGCAGCCGCCCCTACACAGATACGCAGTATTTT,CASSRPYTDTQYF
TRBJ2-7,NA,14,NA,TRBV18,TGTGCCAGCTCACCCGGGCTAGCGTCCTACGAGCAGTACTTC,CASSPGLASYEQYF
TRBJ1-1,NA,13,TRBD1,TRBV6-5,TGTGCCAGCAGTCCCGCAGGGGGCACTGAAGCTTTCTTT,CASSPAGGTEAFF
TRBJ2-1,NA,14,NA,TRBV4-1,TGCGCCAGCAGCCAAGAGACAGGATTGGTTGAGCAGTTCTTC,CASSQETGLVEQFF
TRBJ1-5,once,16,NA,TRBV19,TGTGCCAGTTCGTCGACAGGAACATATAGCAATCAGCCCCAGCATTTT,CASSSTGTYSNQPQHF
TRBJ1-2,NA,13,TRBD1,TRBV5-6,TGTGCCAGCAGCACAGGGGAGAGTAAGGGCTACACCTTC,CASSTGESKGYTF
TRBJ1-4,once,16,NA,TRBV11-2,TGTGCCAGCAGCTTGGCCCCACAGGGATCTAATGAAAAACTGTTTTTT,CASSLAPQGSNEKLFF
TRBJ2-7,NA,14,TRBD2,TRBV7-6,TGTGCCAGCAGCAAAGCGGGAGCGGACTACGAGCAGTACTTC,CASSKAGADYEQYF
TRBJ2-5,NA,15,TRBD2,TRBV11-2,TGTGCCAGCAGCTCCCCGACTAGCGGAAAAGAGACCCAGTACTTC,CASSSPTSGKETQYF
TRBJ2-5,NA,15,TRBD2,TRBV7-2,TGTGCCAGCAGCTGGTCGAGCGGGAGCGGAGAGACCCAGTACTTC,CASSWSSGSGETQYF
TRBJ2-7,few,15,TRBD2,TRBV5-1,TGCGCCAGCAGCTGGCTAGCGGGAGGCCCCTACGAGCAGTACTTC,CASSWLAGGPYEQYF
TRBJ1-3,few,15,TRBD1,TRBV2,TGTGCCAGCGGCCAGGACAGGGGGGAAGGGAACACCATATATTTT,CASGQDRGEGNTIYF
TRBJ2-3,NA,15,TRBD1,TRBV5-1,TGCGCCAGCAGTAAACAGGGGAGTGGGGTGGATACGCAGTATTTT,CASSKQGSGVDTQYF
TRBJ2-5,NA,13,NA,TRBV7-9,TGTGCCAGCACCCGGGAGAATAAGGAGACCCAGTACTTC,CASTRENKETQYF
TRBJ1-2,NA,13,TRBD1,TRBV6-5,TGTGCCAGCAGTGTGACAGGGGGACGGGGCTACACCTTC,CASSVTGGRGYTF
TRBJ2-1,NA,13,NA,TRBV6-6,TGTGCCAGCAGCCCACCTAACGGGGATGAGCAGTTCTTC,CASSPPNGDEQFF
TRBJ2-1,NA,13,TRBD1,TRBV6-1,TGTGCCAGCAGTGGACAGGGCCTCAATGAGCAGTTCTTC,CASSGQGLNEQFF
TRBJ2-1,NA,12,NA,TRBV4-1,TGCGCCAGCAGCCAAGGGAGCAATGAGCAGTTCTTC,CASSQGSNEQFF
TRBJ2-5,NA,18,TRBD2,TRBV29-1,TGCAGCCCCGCCGGGGGACTAGCGGGAGTGGGGGTCCAAGAGACCCAGTACTTC,CSPAGGLAGVGVQETQYF
TRBJ2-7,NA,14,TRBD2,TRBV7-9,TGTGCCAGCAGCTTTGGAGCGGGGTCCTACGAGCAGTACTTC,CASSFGAGSYEQYF
TRBJ1-4,NA,15,TRBD1,TRBV6-5,TGTGCCAGCAGTTACGGCGGGACAGCCAATGAAAAACTGTTTTTT,CASSYGGTANEKLFF
TRBJ2-1,NA,12,TRBD2,TRBV5-4,TGTGCCAGCAGCTCTAGCGGGGGCGAGCAGTTCTTC,CASSSSGGEQFF
TRBJ2-7,NA,18,TRBD2,TRBV7-8,TGTGCCAGCAGCTCGGCTACGACTAGCGGGAGGGCCTTCTACGAGCAGTACTTC,CASSSATTSGRAFYEQYF
TRBJ1-2,NA,15,NA,TRBV6-5,TGTGCCAGCAGTTCCCAGACAGGACAAAACTATGGCTACACCTTC,CASSSQTGQNYGYTF
TRBJ2-5,NA,13,TRBD2,TRBV7-3,TGTGCCAGCAGCTCTAGCGGGAGGGAGACCCAGTACTTC,CASSSSGRETQYF
TRBJ1-5,NA,16,TRBD1,TRBV28,TGTGCCAGCAGTTTAAGTGGGGGGACAGGGAATCAGCCCCAGCATTTT,CASSLSGGTGNQPQHF
TRBJ1-1,NA,14,NA,TRBV5-4,TGTGCCAGCAGCTTGGGCCAGGCCTACACTGAAGCTTTCTTT,CASSLGQAYTEAFF
TRBJ2-3,NA,16,TRBD2,TRBV5-1,TGCGCCAGCAGCTTGGCGAACGGGAGGTCCACAGATACGCAGTATTTT,CASSLANGRSTDTQYF
TRBJ2-1,NA,19,NA,TRBV6-1,TGTGCCAGCAGTGAAGCGCTAGTAGGGAGCGCGAATCAATACAATGAGCAGTTCTTC,CASSEALVGSANQYNEQFF
TRBJ1-1,NA,14,TRBD1,TRBV2,TGTGCCAGCAGAGTACAGGGGATAAGCACTGAAGCTTTCTTT,CASRVQGISTEAFF
TRBJ2-2,NA,14,NA,TRBV27,TGTGCCAGCAGTTTTACCGGGAACACCGGGGAGCTGTTTTTT,CASSFTGNTGELFF
TRBJ2-5,NA,17,TRBD2,TRBV5-1,TGCGCCAGCAACTGGGGGGCTAGCGGGAGAGTTTGGGAGACCCAGTACTTC,CASNWGASGRVWETQYF
TRBJ2-5,NA,12,NA,TRBV7-9,TGTGCCAGCAGCTTAAGCCGGGAGACCCAGTACTTC,CASSLSRETQYF
TRBJ1-3,NA,16,NA,TRBV7-8,TGTGCCAGCAGCTTATTACGGGGACCGGGGAGGGACACCATATATTTT,CASSLLRGPGRDTIYF
TRBJ2-7,few,15,TRBD2,TRBV7-2,TGTGCCAGCAGCTCTACGGGACTAGCGGGAGCTGTGCAGTACTTC,CASSSTGLAGAVQYF
TRBJ2-3,NA,15,TRBD2,TRBV2,TGTGCCAGCAGTGGAACTAGCGGGAGGGCAGATACGCAGTATTTT,CASSGTSGRADTQYF